A selection of T cell receptor beta chains follows, all from one sample in a study of T cells after posttransplantation cyclophosphamide. Profiling relied on immunoSEQ multiplex PCR, and the TCRdb table lists in-frame clones only, not all of them. The data list about 34,000 clones, none observed once; around 6.5% falls to the top ten. Sequencing was performed on PBMCs. Every receptor here comes from a woman in her forties or fifties in good health and a related stem cell transplant donor. The CDR3 runs from the conserved cysteine through the conserved F or W. The order of the fields is CDR3 length, clone size, J gene, V gene, D gene, CDR3 protein, CDR3 DNA. A D gene is named only where the DNA matches it firmly. Clone size is not always given. Where it is, it says once, few, many or a class for expanded clones.

>14|many|TRBJ2-7|TRBV5-4|-
CASSLVGRTYEQYF
TGTGCCAGCAGCTTGGTAGGGAGGACTTACGAGCAGTACTTC
>11|-|TRBJ2-5|TRBV27|-
CASSSGETQYF
TGTGCCAGCAGTTCGGGGGAGACCCAGTACTTC
>17|many|TRBJ2-2|TRBV19|-
CASSIRPARSPTGELFF
TGTGCCAGTAGTATCCGCCCCGCCAGGAGTCCCACCGGGGAGCTGTTTTTT
>17|many|TRBJ2-7|TRBV27|TRBD2
CASSPLAASGRSYEQYF
TGTGCCAGCAGTCCCCTTGCGGCTAGCGGGAGGAGCTACGAGCAGTACTTC
>18|-|TRBJ2-3|TRBV27|TRBD2
CASRMFGTSGIAPLGTHF
TGTGCCAGCAGGATGTTCGGGACTAGCGGGATCGCCCCTCTGGGCACGCATTTT
>15|many|TRBJ1-1|TRBV18|TRBD1
CASSPRTGGETEAFF
TGTGCCAGCTCACCAAGGACAGGGGGAGAGACTGAAGCTTTCTTT
>12|many|TRBJ2-2|TRBV10-3|-
CAISDPKGQLFF
TGTGCCATCAGTGACCCAAAAGGGCAGCTGTTTTTT
>14|many|TRBJ2-7|TRBV12-3/TRBV12-4|-
CASGFTRQGLEQYF
TGTGCCAGCGGATTTACTCGGCAGGGCCTCGAGCAGTACTTC
>15|many|TRBJ2-3|TRBV27|TRBD2
CATRLPGGGTDTQYF
TGTGCCACCCGTCTCCCGGGAGGCGGGACAGATACGCAGTATTTT
>16|many|TRBJ1-3|TRBV5-1|TRBD1
CASSSRTGSSGNTIYF
TGCGCCAGCAGCTCACGGACAGGGAGCTCTGGAAACACCATATATTTT
>15|few|TRBJ2-1|TRBV4-3|TRBD2
CASSRGLAGGLEQFF
TGCGCCAGCAGCCGCGGACTAGCGGGAGGGTTGGAGCAGTTCTTC
>15|few|TRBJ2-5|TRBV7-2|TRBD1
CASSLAGTGQETQYF
TGTGCCAGCAGCTTAGCAGGGACAGGACAAGAGACCCAGTACTTC
>15|many|TRBJ1-4|TRBV9|-
CASTVGGATNEKLFF
TGTGCCAGCACCGTGGGAGGGGCAACTAATGAAAAACTGTTTTTT
>12|many|TRBJ2-7|TRBV5-4|-
CASSLGGPEQYF
TGTGCCAGCAGCCTGGGGGGGCCCGAGCAGTACTTC
>15|many|TRBJ2-7|TRBV10-3|-
CAITGGTRGSYEQYF
TGTGCCATCACGGGGGGAACCAGGGGCTCCTACGAGCAGTACTTC
>14|many|TRBJ1-1|TRBV5-1|-
CASSLVGAGREAFF
TGCGCCAGCAGCTTGGTAGGGGCAGGGAGGGAAGCTTTCTTT
>15|-|TRBJ2-5|TRBV29-1|TRBD2
CSVRGASGPQETQYF
TGCAGCGTTAGGGGGGCTAGCGGGCCCCAAGAGACCCAGTACTTC
>10|many|TRBJ1-4|TRBV7-9|-
CASSREKLFF
TGTGCCAGCAGCAGGGAAAAACTGTTTTTT
>13|many|TRBJ1-2|TRBV5-4|-
CASSSDRRYGYTF
TGTGCCAGCAGCTCAGACAGACGCTATGGCTACACCTTC
>14|-|TRBJ1-2|TRBV30|-
CAWIRVGGDYGYTF
TGTGCCTGGATAAGGGTAGGAGGCGACTATGGCTACACCTTC
>14|many|TRBJ2-2|TRBV6-1|-
CASSEVGDSGELFF
TGTGCCAGCAGTGAAGTGGGGGACTCTGGGGAGCTGTTTTTT
>13|-|TRBJ1-2|TRBV30|-
CAWSVDRGYGYTF
TGTGCCTGGAGTGTAGACCGGGGCTATGGCTACACCTTC
>16|few|TRBJ2-1|TRBV5-1|-
CASSLSEAGAYNEQFF
TGCGCCAGCAGCTTATCCGAAGCGGGTGCCTACAATGAGCAGTTCTTC
>15|few|TRBJ2-7|TRBV18|TRBD1
CASSRDRDSSYEQYF
TGTGCCAGCTCACGGGACCGGGACAGCTCCTACGAGCAGTACTTC
>11|many|TRBJ2-3|TRBV11-2|-
CASSPGPTQYF
TGTGCCAGCAGCCCGGGTCCAACGCAGTATTTT
>14|many|TRBJ2-1|TRBV9|-
CASSSSDRHNEQFF
TGTGCCAGCAGCTCCTCCGACAGGCACAATGAGCAGTTCTTC
>15|many|TRBJ2-7|TRBV6-1|TRBD1
CASSELGQGVYEQYF
TGTGCCAGCAGTGAACTCGGACAGGGGGTATACGAGCAGTACTTC
>15|-|TRBJ1-5|TRBV30|TRBD1
CAWGHIRQGNQPQHF
TGTGCCTGGGGTCACATCCGACAGGGGAATCAGCCCCAGCATTTT
>16|-|TRBJ2-7|TRBV11-2|-
CASSPLVGGYFYEQYF
TGTGCCAGCAGCCCATTGGTAGGCGGGTACTTCTACGAGCAGTACTTC
>15|-|TRBJ2-3|TRBV18|TRBD1
CASSNRDRGTDTQYF
TGTGCCAGCTCAAACCGGGACAGGGGTACAGATACGCAGTATTTT
>15|many|TRBJ1-1|TRBV11-2|-
CASSLGQGLGTEAFF
TGTGCCAGCAGCTTAGGTCAGGGTCTGGGCACTGAAGCTTTCTTT
>16|few|TRBJ2-3|TRBV6-2/TRBV6-3|TRBD2
CASSYSTSGYTDTQYF
TGTGCCAGCAGTTACTCGACTAGCGGTTACACAGATACGCAGTATTTT
>14|-|TRBJ1-5|TRBV27|-
CASSFSQGNQPQHF
TGTGCCAGCAGTTTCAGCCAGGGGAATCAGCCCCAGCATTTT
>12|many|TRBJ1-2|TRBV6-2/TRBV6-3|-
CASSYGTYGYTF
TGTGCCAGCAGTTACGGCACGTATGGCTACACCTTC
>17|-|TRBJ1-1|TRBV25-1|-
CASSVIVGDFANTEAFF
TGTGCCAGCAGTGTGATCGTAGGGGACTTCGCGAACACTGAAGCTTTCTTT
>14|-|TRBJ2-3|TRBV12-3/TRBV12-4|TRBD2
CASQREPLEDTQYF
TGTGCCAGCCAGCGGGAGCCACTGGAAGATACGCAGTATTTT